A selection of T cell receptor beta chains follows, all from one sample in a study of blood T cell repertoires in COVID-19. The method was immunoSEQ multiplex PCR; TCRdb's version includes in-frame clones alone and lacks a portion of them. Here the sample spans approximately 200,000 clones, around 90% being singletons. Material for sequencing was PBMCs or T cells enriched from blood (not recorded which). The receptor source for this set is a woman aged 30 to 39 who had recovered from COVID-19. Each CDR3 is given with its conserved first and last residue. The D gene is left open where the match is weak. Some rows have no size entry. The others give once, few or many, or a class for an expanded clone.

D	V	J	size	length	CDR3	DNA
NA	TRBV27	TRBJ2-7	NA	16	CASSRLLDGGLYEQYF	TGTGCCAGCAGCCGTCTACTGGACGGGGGACTCTACGAGCAGTACTTC
TRBD2	TRBV15	TRBJ2-1	NA	16	CATSRGGASGDNEQFF	TGTGCCACCAGCAGAGGGGGGGCTAGCGGGGACAATGAGCAGTTCTTC
NA	TRBV9	TRBJ1-2	NA	13	CASSLLDSYGYTF	TGTGCCAGCAGCCTTCTGGACAGCTATGGCTACACCTTC
NA	TRBV10-1	TRBJ1-4	NA	13	CASNTGSNEKLFF	TGCGCCAGCAATACAGGAAGTAATGAAAAACTGTTTTTT
TRBD1	TRBV5-1	TRBJ2-7	NA	15	CASSLGDRGLREQYF	TGCGCCAGCAGCTTGGGGGACAGGGGACTGAGGGAGCAGTACTTC
TRBD1	TRBV13	TRBJ2-1	NA	15	CASSSSGQGKNEQFF	TGTGCCAGCAGCTCCTCCGGACAGGGTAAAAATGAGCAGTTCTTC
NA	TRBV7-9	TRBJ1-2	NA	15	CASSSPRQSNYGYTF	TGTGCCAGCAGCTCGCCAAGACAGTCTAACTATGGCTACACCTTC
NA	TRBV5-1	TRBJ1-1	NA	14	CASSGREGNTEAFF	TGCGCCAGCAGTGGGAGGGAGGGGAACACTGAAGCTTTCTTT
NA	TRBV3-1/TRBV3-2	TRBJ1-1	NA	14	CASIGRARDTEAFF	TGTGCCAGCATAGGAAGGGCGAGGGACACTGAAGCTTTCTTT
TRBD2	TRBV19	TRBJ2-1	NA	16	CASSLLAGASYNEQFF	TGTGCCAGTAGTCTACTAGCGGGAGCGTCCTACAATGAGCAGTTCTTC
NA	TRBV9	TRBJ1-5	NA	17	CASSRQGDRNSNQPQHF	TGTGCCAGCAGTCGCCAGGGCGACAGGAATAGCAATCAGCCCCAGCATTTT
TRBD2	TRBV30	TRBJ2-3	once	17	CAWSLGTSGRATDTQYF	TGTGCCTGGAGTCTAGGGACTAGCGGGAGGGCCACAGATACGCAGTATTTT
NA	TRBV11-2	TRBJ2-1	NA	14	CASSLTLGDNEQFF	TGTGCCAGCAGCTTAACCCTCGGGGACAATGAGCAGTTCTTC
NA	TRBV4-2	TRBJ1-2	NA	16	CASSQDSLGGANGYTF	TGTGCCAGCAGCCAAGATTCCCTTGGAGGGGCGAATGGCTACACCTTC
TRBD1	TRBV5-1	TRBJ1-6	NA	16	CASGIQGPSYNSPLHF	TGCGCCAGCGGAATACAGGGGCCCTCCTATAATTCACCCCTCCACTTT
TRBD2	TRBV7-7	TRBJ2-7	NA	15	CASSLDPSGSNEQYF	TGTGCCAGCAGCTTAGACCCTAGCGGGAGTAACGAGCAGTACTTC
TRBD1	TRBV19	TRBJ1-2	NA	16	CASNNRGLGKDYGYTF	TGTGCCAGTAATAACAGGGGGCTCGGAAAAGACTATGGCTACACCTTC
NA	TRBV27	TRBJ1-2	NA	13	CASQFSGARGYTF	TGTGCCAGTCAGTTTTCGGGTGCGAGGGGCTACACCTTC
NA	TRBV27	TRBJ2-7	NA	14	CASSAFWGAYEQYF	TGTGCCAGCAGTGCCTTTTGGGGGGCCTACGAGCAGTACTTC
NA	TRBV27	TRBJ1-2	NA	12	CASSAPGYGYTF	TGTGCCAGCAGTGCCCCAGGCTATGGCTACACCTTC
NA	TRBV11-2	TRBJ1-1	NA	16	CASSYPPGHQNTEAFF	TGTGCCAGCAGCTACCCCCCGGGACATCAGAACACTGAAGCTTTCTTT
NA	TRBV6-5	TRBJ1-4	few	14	CASYPGGYNEKLFF	TGTGCCAGCTACCCGGGTGGATATAATGAAAAACTGTTTTTT
NA	TRBV6-5	TRBJ1-1	NA	13	CASRGGENTEAFF	TGTGCCAGCAGGGGGGGTGAGAACACTGAAGCTTTCTTT
TRBD2	TRBV19	TRBJ2-7	NA	13	CASNDLAGYEQYF	TGTGCCAGTAACGACCTAGCGGGATACGAGCAGTACTTC
NA	TRBV6-2/TRBV6-3	TRBJ2-1	NA	13	CASSFPSYNEQFF	TGTGCCAGCAGTTTCCCATCCTACAATGAGCAGTTCTTC
TRBD1	TRBV5-8	TRBJ1-1	once	14	CASSSGQLNTEAFF	TGTGCCAGCAGCTCGGGACAGCTGAACACTGAAGCTTTCTTT
TRBD2	TRBV2	TRBJ2-5	few	14	CASTEERGGETQYF	TGTGCCAGCACCGAAGAGCGGGGTGGGGAGACCCAGTACTTC
NA	TRBV15	TRBJ1-2	NA	14	CATSRGGQIYGYTF	TGTGCCACCAGCAGGGGCGGACAAATCTATGGCTACACCTTC
NA	TRBV5-1	TRBJ1-1	NA	15	CASSAPWETYTEAFF	TGCGCCAGCAGCGCACCATGGGAGACCTACACTGAAGCTTTCTTT